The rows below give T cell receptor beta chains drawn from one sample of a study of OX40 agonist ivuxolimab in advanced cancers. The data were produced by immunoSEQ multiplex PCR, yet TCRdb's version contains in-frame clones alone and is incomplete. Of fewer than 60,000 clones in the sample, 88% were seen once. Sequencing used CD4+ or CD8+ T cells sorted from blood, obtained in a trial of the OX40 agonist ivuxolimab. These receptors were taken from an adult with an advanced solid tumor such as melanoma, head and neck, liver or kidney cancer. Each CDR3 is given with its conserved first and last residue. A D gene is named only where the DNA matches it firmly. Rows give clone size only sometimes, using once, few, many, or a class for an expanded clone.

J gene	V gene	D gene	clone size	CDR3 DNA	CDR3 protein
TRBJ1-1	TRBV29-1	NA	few	TGCAGCGTTGATGGCAGGACCATGAACACTGAAGCTTTCTTT	CSVDGRTMNTEAFF
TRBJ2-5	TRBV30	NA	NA	TGTGCCTGGAGTATGGAGCGAGGGTCCCGAGAGACCCAGTACTTC	CAWSMERGSRETQYF
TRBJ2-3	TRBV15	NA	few	TGTGCCACCAGCAGAGATCCGGAGGTGAATACGCAGTATTTT	CATSRDPEVNTQYF
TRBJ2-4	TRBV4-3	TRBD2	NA	TGCGCCAGCAGCCAAGATTGGGGGACTAGCGGTGTATATCAGTACTTC	CASSQDWGTSGVYQYF
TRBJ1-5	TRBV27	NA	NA	TGTGCCAGCAGCCTCGATATGGGAAATCAGCCCCAGCATTTT	CASSLDMGNQPQHF
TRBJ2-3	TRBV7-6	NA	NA	TGTGCCAGCAGCCAGGTGGTAGCGGTCACAGATACGCAGTATTTT	CASSQVVAVTDTQYF
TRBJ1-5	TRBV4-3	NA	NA	TGCGCCAGCAGCCAAGATCGTACGGAGTATAGCAATCAGCCCCAGCATTTT	CASSQDRTEYSNQPQHF
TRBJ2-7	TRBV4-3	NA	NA	TGCGCCAGCAGCCAGGATAGGGGTTACGAGCAGTACTTC	CASSQDRGYEQYF
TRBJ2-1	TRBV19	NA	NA	TGTGCCAGTAGTATCTCCCCGTCGTCCTACAATGAGCAGTTCTTC	CASSISPSSYNEQFF
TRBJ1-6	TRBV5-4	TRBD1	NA	TGTGCCAGCAGCTCGCGGACAGGGGGATCACCCCTCCACTTT	CASSSRTGGSPLHF
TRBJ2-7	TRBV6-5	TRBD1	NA	TGTGCCAGCAGTTACTATGCCGGGACAGGCTACGAGCAGTACTTC	CASSYYAGTGYEQYF
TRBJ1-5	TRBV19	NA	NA	TGTGCCAGTAGTATATCAGGGAATAGCAATCAGCCCCAGCATTTT	CASSISGNSNQPQHF
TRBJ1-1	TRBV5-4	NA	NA	TGTGCCAGCAGCTTGGATTCGAACACTGAAGCTTTCTTT	CASSLDSNTEAFF
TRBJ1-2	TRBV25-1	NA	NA	TGTGCCAGCAGCGGGGCAGACTATGGCTACACCTTC	CASSGADYGYTF
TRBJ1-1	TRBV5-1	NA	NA	TGCGCCAGCAGCTTGGGAGGGAGGGACACTGAAGCTTTCTTT	CASSLGGRDTEAFF
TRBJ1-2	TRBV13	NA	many	TGTGCCAGCAGTTATGACGGCGGGGCCTATGGCTACACCTTC	CASSYDGGAYGYTF
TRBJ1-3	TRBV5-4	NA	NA	TGTGCCATCAGCGGGGGTGGAAACACCATATATTTT	CAISGGGNTIYF
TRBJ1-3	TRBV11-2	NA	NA	TGTGCCAGCAGGGGCCAGGGACACTACTCTGGAAACACCATATATTTT	CASRGQGHYSGNTIYF
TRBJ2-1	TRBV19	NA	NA	TGTGCCAGTAGTATCTGGGGGGCGGTGGACAATGAGCAGTTCTTC	CASSIWGAVDNEQFF
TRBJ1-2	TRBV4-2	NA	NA	TGTGCCAGCAGCCAAGATTTAGGCAGAGGTATCCACTATGGCTACACCTTC	CASSQDLGRGIHYGYTF
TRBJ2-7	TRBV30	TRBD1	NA	TGTGCCCAGGGACCCGGGACAGGGGAACAAAAGCAGTACTTC	CAQGPGTGEQKQYF
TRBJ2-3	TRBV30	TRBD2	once	TGTGCCTGGAGTGTTGGACTAGCGGGGGGCACAGATACGCAGTATTTT	CAWSVGLAGGTDTQYF
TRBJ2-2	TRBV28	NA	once	TGTGCCAGCAGTTTAAGGGGCGACACCGGGGAGCTGTTTTTT	CASSLRGDTGELFF
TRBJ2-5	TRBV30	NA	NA	TGTGCCTGGTTAGCCGGGGACTCACAAGAGACCCAGTACTTC	CAWLAGDSQETQYF
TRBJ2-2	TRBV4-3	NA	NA	TGCGCCAGCAGCCAAACCGGGCCCCGTGGTGGAATCACCGGGGAGCTGTTTTTT	CASSQTGPRGGITGELFF
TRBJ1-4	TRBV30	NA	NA	TGTGCCTGGAGAGGGGGTTTGAATGAAAAACTGTTTTTT	CAWRGGLNEKLFF
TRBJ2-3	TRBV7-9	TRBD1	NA	TGTGCCAGCAGCTTACAGGGGGCGGGAGATACGCAGTATTTT	CASSLQGAGDTQYF
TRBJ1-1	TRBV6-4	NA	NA	TGTGCCAGCAGTGAGATAGCTTGGGCCACTGAAGCTTTCTTT	CASSEIAWATEAFF
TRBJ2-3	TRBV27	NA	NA	TGTGCCAGCAGTGATCGAATGGCCTCAGATACGCAGTATTTT	CASSDRMASDTQYF
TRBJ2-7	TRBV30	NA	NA	TGTGCCTGGAGAGCCTTAGGACACGACTTACAAGGGGAGCAGTACTTC	CAWRALGHDLQGEQYF
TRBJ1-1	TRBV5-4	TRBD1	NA	TGTGCCAGCAGCTTGGGACAGGGCGACGCTGAAGCTTTCTTT	CASSLGQGDAEAFF
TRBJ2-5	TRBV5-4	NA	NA	TGTGCCAGCAGCTTGCACGGCGGGGAGGAGACCCAGTACTTC	CASSLHGGEETQYF
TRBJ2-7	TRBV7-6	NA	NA	TGTGCCAGCAGCGTAGAAACGACAGAGACTACCTACGAGCAGTACTTC	CASSVETTETTYEQYF
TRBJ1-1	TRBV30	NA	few	TGTGCCTGGAGTGGTGGGTTGGGGACTGAAGCTTTCTTT	CAWSGGLGTEAFF
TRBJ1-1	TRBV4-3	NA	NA	TGCGCCAGCAGCCAAGCCCAGGTTAACACTGAAGCTTTCTTT	CASSQAQVNTEAFF
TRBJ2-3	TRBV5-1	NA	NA	TGCGCCAGCAGCTTGTGGTCCACAGATACGCAGTATTTT	CASSLWSTDTQYF
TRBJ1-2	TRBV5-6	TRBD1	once	TGTGCCAGCAGCTCGGGACAGGACTTAAACTATGGCTACACCTTC	CASSSGQDLNYGYTF
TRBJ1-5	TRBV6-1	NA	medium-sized	TGTGCCAGCAGTGAAAGTGGGGGCCAGCCCCAGCATTTT	CASSESGGQPQHF
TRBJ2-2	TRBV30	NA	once	TGTGCCTGGAGTTTTGGGACCGGGGAGCTGTTTTTT	CAWSFGTGELFF
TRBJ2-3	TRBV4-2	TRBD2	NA	TGTGCCAGCAGCCAAATGGCGGGGGGGACAGATACGCAGTATTTT	CASSQMAGGTDTQYF
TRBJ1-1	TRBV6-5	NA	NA	TGTGCCAGCAGTTACTACAGGACGGGATACACTGAAGCTTTCTTT	CASSYYRTGYTEAFF
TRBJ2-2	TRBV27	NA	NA	TGTGCCAGCGGGTGGCAGGGGGGGACCGGGGAGCTGTTTTTT	CASGWQGGTGELFF
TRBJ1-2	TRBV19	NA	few	TGTGCCAGTAGTCATGAAAGAACCTTCTATGGCTACACCTTC	CASSHERTFYGYTF
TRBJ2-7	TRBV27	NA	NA	TGTGCCAGCAGTTTAATCCCCGGACTACCGGCCTACGAGCAGTACTTC	CASSLIPGLPAYEQYF
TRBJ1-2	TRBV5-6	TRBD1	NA	TGTGCCAGCAGCGGGACAGGATCCTATGGCTACACCTTC	CASSGTGSYGYTF
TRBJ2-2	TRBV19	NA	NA	TGTGCCAGTAGTACGCCATGGACTTCAACCGACACCGGGGAGCTGTTTTTT	CASSTPWTSTDTGELFF
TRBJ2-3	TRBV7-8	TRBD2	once	TGTGCCAGCAGCTATCCGACTAGCGGGGGGCCGGATTCCTACACAGATACGCAGTATTTT	CASSYPTSGGPDSYTDTQYF
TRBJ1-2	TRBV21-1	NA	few	TGTGCCAGCAGCAAAAGGGCTCCCATATTTGGGGAGGACTATGGCTACACCTTC	CASSKRAPIFGEDYGYTF
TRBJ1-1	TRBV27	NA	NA	TGTGCCAGCAGTTTATCCGGGGAGAACACTGAAGCTTTCTTT	CASSLSGENTEAFF
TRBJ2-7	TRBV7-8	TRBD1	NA	TGTGCCAGCAGCTTTGGGACAGGGGGTCCCAACGAGCAGTACTTC	CASSFGTGGPNEQYF
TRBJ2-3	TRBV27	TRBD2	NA	TGTGCCAGCAGTTTGCGGGGGGGCTTAGATACGCAGTATTTT	CASSLRGGLDTQYF
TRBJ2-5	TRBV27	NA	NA	TGTGCCAGCAGTCCCCAGTCCTCCCAAGAGACCCAGTACTTC	CASSPQSSQETQYF
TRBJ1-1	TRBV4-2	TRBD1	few	TGTGCCAGCAGCCCAGCTACAGGGGGCTTGAACACTGAAGCTTTCTTT	CASSPATGGLNTEAFF